The 8 T cell receptor beta chains listed next were all sequenced from one sample in a study of cytomegalovirus exposure and HLA in healthy donors. Vbeta (60) and Jbeta (13) primers were used in the PCR. Sequencing was performed with immunoSEQ multiplex PCR; in TCRdb, only in-frame clones are kept and a portion is missing. The sample lists 50,000 or so clones, roughly 73% occurring once. Sequencing was performed on PBMCs. The receptors were sampled from a woman between 40 and 55 years old in good health and CMV-seropositive.

The V gene is TRBV7-2, the J gene TRBJ2-5, with 13 bases lining up with TRBD2. This CDR3 comprises 14 residues. Germline assignment: CDR1 SGHTA and CDR2 FQGNSA. The junction had 9 bases not matched to a gene; V was cut back by 5 bases and J by 12 bases. The CDR3 protein is CASSQTSGGPREYF. For the CDR3, the DNA is TGTGCCAGCAGCCAGACTAGCGGGGGGCCCCGCGAGTACTTC.

The gene calls are TRBV28 and TRBJ1-2, with TRBD1 as a possible D gene (5 bases). Trimming cost V 5 bases and J 7 bases, with 20 bases left between them. Germline V gene data show CDR1 as MDHEN and CDR2 as SYDVKM. This CDR3 has 15 residues. The CDR3, as DNA: TGTGCCAGCAGTAGGGTCGGGGGAAGGGCGCGTGGCTACACCTTC. Translating it yields CASSRVGGRARGYTF.

V gene TRBV11-2 combines with J gene TRBJ2-7; 7 nucleotides agree with TRBD1. Germline CDR1 SGHAT, CDR2 FQNNGV. The CDR3 extends over 14 amino acids. Trimming took 4 bases from V and 2 from J; bases not matched to a gene: 5. In DNA, the CDR3 is TGTGCCAGCAGCTCTCGACAGGGAACCTACGAGCAGTACTTC. Its protein product is CASSSRQGTYEQYF.

This chain links TRBV19 with TRBJ2-3; perhaps TRBD2 as D (5 bases). This CDR3 is built from 14 residues. Per germline, CDR1 LNHDA and CDR2 SQIVND (reference sequence). Trimming removed 3 bases at V and 2 bases at J, with 9 bases between. As DNA, the CDR3 is TGTGCCAGTAGTATCTCAGCGGCCACAGATACGCAGTATTTT. Protein sequence: CASSISAATDTQYF.

J is TRBJ2-3 and V is TRBV4-2; D is possibly TRBD2 (6 bases). Between the trimmed V and J ends, which lost 0 bases and 5 bases, there was a span of 15 bases. The germline CDR1 and CDR2 sequences are LGHNA and YNFKEQ. The CDR3 sequence is 16 residues long. CDR3 nucleotides: TGTGCCAGCAGCCAAGATCGTACTAGCTCAGGAGATACGCAGTATTTT. Its translation is CASSQDRTSSGDTQYF.

The genes are TRBV7-6 and TRBJ2-7; weak D call: TRBD1 (6 bases). V gave up 4 bases and J gave up 3 bases, with 13 bases separating them. CDR1 and CDR2 from the germline V gene are SGHVS and FNYEAQ. The length of the CDR3 is 14 residues. CDR3 loop: CASSSSQGSYEQYF. In nucleotides, the CDR3 is TGTGCCAGCAGCTCCTCGCAGGGGAGCTACGAGCAGTACTTC.

The chain links TRBV27 to TRBJ2-1; weak D call: TRBD2 (5 bases). Trimming stripped 6 bases from V and 6 bases from J, with 12 bases between. CDR3 length: 13 amino acids. Germline-derived CDR1 and CDR2 are MNHEY and SMNVEV (reference sequence). CDR3 protein: CASRQPAGNEQFF. For the CDR3, the DNA is TGTGCCAGCAGGCAACCGGCGGGCAATGAGCAGTTCTTC.

The gene calls are TRBV11-2 and TRBJ1-1; TRBD1 is a possible D gene (6 bases). Per germline, CDR1 SGHAT and CDR2 FQNNGV. V was trimmed by 3 bases and J by 6 bases, leaving 14 bases between them. This CDR3 comprises 14 residues. The CDR3 nucleotides are TGTGCCAGCAGCTTGGGGGGGCGCCCGGCTGAAGCTTTCTTT. Translated: CASSLGGRPAEAFF.